These T cell receptor beta chains were read from a single sample in a study of cytomegalovirus exposure and HLA in healthy donors. Repertoires were generated with immunoSEQ multiplex PCR, while TCRdb's copy carries only in-frame clones and drops some. Counted here are around 250,000 clones, around 87% occurring once; the ten biggest clones make up under 0.4%. The sample consisted of PBMCs. The receptor source for this set is a woman aged 18-29 years in good health and CMV-seronegative. The CDR3 runs from the conserved cysteine through the conserved F or W. D genes are given only for firm matches. The listing skips clone size in some rows; elsewhere it reads once, few, many or a size class.

j_call d_call v_call clone_size cdr3_nt cdr3_aa
TRBJ2-7 TRBD2 TRBV6-1 . TGTGCCAGCAGTGAAGAAGCTAGCGGGTCCTACGAGCAGTACTTC CASSEEASGSYEQYF
TRBJ2-3 TRBD2 TRBV19 . TGTGCCAGTAGTTTACTAGCGGGCGATACGCAGTATTTT CASSLLAGDTQYF
TRBJ1-1 TRBD1 TRBV5-1 . TGCGCCAGCAGCCCGGAGACAGGGTTGAACACTGAAGCTTTCTTT CASSPETGLNTEAFF
TRBJ2-3 TRBD2 TRBV4-2 . TGTGCCAGCAGCCACGTGGGCCTAGCGGGGGCCGGAGATACGCAGTATTTT CASSHVGLAGAGDTQYF
TRBJ2-2 . TRBV6-5 . TGTGCCAGCAGTTCCCGGACCGGGGAGCTGTTTTTT CASSSRTGELFF
TRBJ1-6 . TRBV28 . TGTGCCAGCAGTCGGACAGTCCTTTCTCCTTCACCCCTCCACTTT CASSRTVLSPSPLHF
TRBJ2-2 . TRBV7-3 once TGTGCCAGCAGCTTAATCAGTAACACCGGGGAGCTGTTTTTT CASSLISNTGELFF
TRBJ1-3 . TRBV28 . TGTGCCAGCAGCCTCGGGGGCTCTGGAAACACCATATATTTT CASSLGGSGNTIYF
TRBJ1-1 TRBD1 TRBV19 . TGTGCCAGTACCAAAGACAGGGGGAACACTGAAGCTTTCTTT CASTKDRGNTEAFF
TRBJ2-1 . TRBV7-3 . TGTGCCAGCAGCTTAACGCTCGGTGGCTACAATGAGCAGTTCTTC CASSLTLGGYNEQFF
TRBJ1-2 . TRBV4-1 . TGCGCCAGCAGCCATCACACCCACCGGGGGAGCAGGTTTGGCTACACCTTC CASSHHTHRGSRFGYTF
TRBJ2-7 TRBD1 TRBV5-1 . TGCGCCAGCAGCTCCTGGGACAGAGCCTACGAGCAGTACTTC CASSSWDRAYEQYF
TRBJ1-3 TRBD1 TRBV28 . TGTGCCAGCGGAGGGGGACAGGGGATTAGAAACACCATATATTTT CASGGGQGIRNTIYF
TRBJ1-1 . TRBV28 once TGTGCCAGCAGTTTCCCGGCACGGGGGGATACTGAAGCTTTCTTT CASSFPARGDTEAFF
TRBJ1-6 . TRBV6-5 . TGTGCCAGCAGTGCCTCTATTTATTCACCCCTCCACTTT CASSASIYSPLHF
TRBJ2-7 TRBD1 TRBV19 . TGTGCCAGTAGTATACATAGTACAGGGGGACTCGGCGAGCAGTACTTC CASSIHSTGGLGEQYF
TRBJ1-5 . TRBV19 . TGTGCCAGTAGTATAGAGGCCAGGGGAATGGGTGGGCCCCAGCATTTT CASSIEARGMGGPQHF
TRBJ1-3 TRBD1 TRBV7-3 . TGTGCCAGCAGCTCGACAGGGAACGGAAACACCATATATTTT CASSSTGNGNTIYF
TRBJ1-3 TRBD1 TRBV5-1 . TGCGCCAGCAGCGGACAGGAAACCTCTGGAAACACCATATATTTT CASSGQETSGNTIYF
TRBJ1-1 TRBD1 TRBV28 . TGTGCCAGCAGTTTAAGTGGGACAGGGAGCACTGAAGCTTTCTTT CASSLSGTGSTEAFF
TRBJ2-5 . TRBV5-1 . TGCGCCAGCAACAACAGGGTGGGAGAGACCCAGTACTTC CASNNRVGETQYF
TRBJ2-2 TRBD2 TRBV7-2 once TGTGCCAGCAGCCCAGAGACTAGCAAGACCGGGGAGCTGTTTTTT CASSPETSKTGELFF
TRBJ2-5 . TRBV7-9 . TGTGCCAGCAGCTTATCTGGCGGGGAGGAGACCCAGTACTTC CASSLSGGEETQYF
TRBJ2-7 TRBD1 TRBV5-1 . TGCGCCAGCAGCCCGGGACCGGGACAGGTCTTCTACGAGCAGTACTTC CASSPGPGQVFYEQYF
TRBJ2-2 TRBD1 TRBV6-1 . TGTGCCAGCAGGAGGGACAGGGGGGATCCGAAGGAGCTGTTTTTT CASRRDRGDPKELFF
TRBJ1-2 TRBD1 TRBV7-9 . TGTGCCAGCAGCCCATACCGAGGACAGGGGGACTATGGCTACACCTTC CASSPYRGQGDYGYTF